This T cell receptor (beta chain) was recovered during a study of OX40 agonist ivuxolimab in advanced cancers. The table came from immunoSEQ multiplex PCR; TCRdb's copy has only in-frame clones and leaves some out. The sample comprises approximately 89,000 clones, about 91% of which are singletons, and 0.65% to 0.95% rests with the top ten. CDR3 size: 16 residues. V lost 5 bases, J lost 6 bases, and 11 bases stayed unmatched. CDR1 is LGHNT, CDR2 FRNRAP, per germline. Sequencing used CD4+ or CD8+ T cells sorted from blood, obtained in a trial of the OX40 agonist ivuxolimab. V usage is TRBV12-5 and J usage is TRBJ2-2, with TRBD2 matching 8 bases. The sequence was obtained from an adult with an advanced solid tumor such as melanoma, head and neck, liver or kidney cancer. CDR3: CASGPPGTRNAGELFF. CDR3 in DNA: TGTGCTAGTGGTCCCCCCGGGACTAGAAATGCCGGGGAGCTGTTTTTT. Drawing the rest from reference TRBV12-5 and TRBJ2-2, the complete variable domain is DARVTQTPRHKVTEMGQEVTMRCQPILGHNTVFWYRQTMMQGLELLAYFRNRAPLDDSGMPKDRFSAEMPDATLATLKIQPSEPRDSAVYFCASGPPGTRNAGELFFGEGSRLTVL.